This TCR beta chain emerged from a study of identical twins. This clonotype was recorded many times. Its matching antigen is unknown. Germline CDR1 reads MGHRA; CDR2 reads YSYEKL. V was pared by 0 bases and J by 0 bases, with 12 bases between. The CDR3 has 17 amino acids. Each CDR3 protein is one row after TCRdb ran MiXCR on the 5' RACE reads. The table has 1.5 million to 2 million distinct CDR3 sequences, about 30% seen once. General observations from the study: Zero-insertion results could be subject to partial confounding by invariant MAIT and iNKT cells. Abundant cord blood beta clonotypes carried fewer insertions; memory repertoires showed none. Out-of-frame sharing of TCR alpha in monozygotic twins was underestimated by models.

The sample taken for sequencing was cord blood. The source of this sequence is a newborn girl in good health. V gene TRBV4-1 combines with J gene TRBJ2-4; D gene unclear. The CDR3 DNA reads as TGCGCCAGCAGCCAAGATGGGGTAGCTCTAGCCAAAAACATTCAGTACTTC. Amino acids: CASSQDGVALAKNIQYF.